This TCR beta chain came from a study of CD8+ T cells in alopecia areata. Study-level background: Dosing with tofacitinib proceeded for 6 to 18 months, followed by 6 months off drug. Regarding the study as a whole: Lesional scalp, especially alopecia totalis/universalis, showed higher clonality than normal scalp.

Alopecia areata patients gave lesional scalp punch biopsies and peripheral blood samples. From PBMCs, CD4+ and CD8+ T cells were sorted. V shed 4 bases, J shed 0 bases, and the junction held 8 bases outside the gene matches. This CDR3 has 17 amino acids. Per the germline V gene, CDR1 is MNHEY and CDR2 is SMNVEV (reference sequence). RNA was isolated and reverse transcribed to cDNA, the sequencing template. Repertoires were generated with immunoSEQ multiplex PCR, while TCRdb's copy carries only in-frame clones and drops some. The sample consists of 90,000 to 100,000 clones, under 45% of them appearing once. This clone was detected a few times. Its cognate antigen is unknown.

The sequence derives from a human donor with alopecia areata. Sequencing was performed on CD4+ T cells sorted from blood. The chain uses TRBV27 and TRBJ1-2, with 10 bases that match TRBD1. The CDR3 loop reads CASSSGQGLSANYGYTF. In nucleotides, the CDR3 is TGTGCCAGCAGTTCGGGACAGGGGCTGTCGGCTAACTATGGCTACACCTTC.